These 15 T cell receptor beta chains originate from one sample sequenced in a study of patients and donors after allogeneic stem cell transplantation (dated by TCRdb to about 2020). Preparation of the library involved RT-PCR. Reads for this sample came from a NextSeq 550. Using fastp at Q25 and MiXCR, TCRdb reprocessed the public reads and kept productive beta chains. Entries that share a CDR3 protein sequence are merged under the most common genes and DNA. The sample table contains about a million distinct CDR3 sequences; only one count was recorded for roughly 17% of them. In total, the top ten clones hold roughly 6% of the sample. Sample: blood, either unsorted or a sorted T cell fraction (not recorded which). The receptors here all came from a human donor who was either an allogeneic HSCT recipient or a stem cell or donor lymphocyte infusion donor (not recorded which). It is not recorded whose cells these are; they may come from a transplant donor.

In this sample, this clonotype turned up a few times. The chain couples TRBV7-6 to TRBJ2-2; D is possibly TRBD1 or TRBD2 (5 bases each). Germline lookup yields CDR1 SGHVS and CDR2 FNYEAQ. V was clipped by 7 bases and J by 5 bases, with 14 bases between them. The CDR3 length is 14 residues. CDR3 coding DNA: TGTGCCAGCATCCAGGGAGCTGCTACCGGGGAGCTGTTTTTT. This translates into CASIQGAATGELFF.

The rearrangement uses TRBV12-3 or TRBV12-4 and TRBJ2-5, with D possibly matching TRBD1 (7 bases). The CDR3 extends over 12 amino acids. V shed 9 bases and J shed 6 bases, with 14 bases lying between them. The CDR3 bases are TGTGCCAGTCAGGGGGGCTATCAGACCCAGTACTTC. Encoded protein: CASQGGYQTQYF.

Here the CDR3 DNA reads TGTGCCAGCACTACATTCCAGGAAATCGGCACAGATACGCAGTATTTT. Translating gives CASTTFQEIGTDTQYF. The rearrangement joins TRBV27 to TRBJ2-3; D is unresolved. The CDR3 is 16 residues long. Per germline, CDR1 MNHEY and CDR2 SMNVEV (reference sequence). Trimming left V 7 bases short and J 1 base short, with 18 bases between.

This clonotype was recorded at least ten times. This chain uses TRBV2 with TRBJ1-5; no definite D call. Germline-derived CDR1 and CDR2 are SNHLY and FYNNEI. The CDR3 sequence is 12 residues long. V shed 8 bases and J shed 4 bases, with 9 bases lying between them. CDR3: CASSGRNQPQHF. The CDR3 DNA is TGTGCCAGCTCCGGGAGGAATCAGCCCCAGCATTTT. Full variable domain (rest looked up from reference TRBV2 and TRBJ1-5): EPEVTQTPSHQVTQMGQEVILRCVPISNHLYFYWYRQILGQKVEFLVSFYNNEISEKSEIFDDQFSVERPDGSNFTLKIRSTKLEDSAMYFCASSGRNQPQHFGDGTRLSIL.

The chain is built from TRBV12-3 or TRBV12-4 and TRBJ2-7; 10 positions match TRBD2. The CDR3 is made up of 16 amino acids. With V trimmed by 2 bases and J by 3 bases, 7 bases remained unmatched. The chain's CDR3 is CASSLLELAGSYEQYF. The CDR3 bases are TGTGCCAGCAGTTTACTAGAACTAGCGGGAAGCTACGAGCAGTACTTC.

This clonotype occurred many times. The rearrangement uses TRBV5-1 and TRBJ2-1, with no clear D. Germline loops: CDR1 SGHRS, CDR2 YFSETQ. V lost 0 bases and J lost 3, with 7 bases in between. The CDR3 has 14 amino acids. CDR3 amino acids: CASSLGPDYNEQFF. CDR3 nucleotides: TGCGCCAGCAGCTTGGGTCCAGACTACAATGAGCAGTTCTTC.

As for this clonotype: Since a much larger clone is just one base distant, this may be a read error. This chain connects TRBV5-6 to TRBJ1-2; D ambiguous. V was pared by 3 bases and J by 1 base, with 16 bases between. Germline V gene lookup returns CDR1 SGHDT and CDR2 YYEEEE. The CDR3 runs to 16 residues. The CDR3 is CASSWTTIQFNYGYTF. CDR3 nucleotide sequence: TGTGCCAGCAGCTGGACGACAATCCAATTTAACTATGGCTACACCTTC. Full variable domain (outside the CDR3, taken from reference TRBV5-6 and TRBJ1-2): DAGVTQSPTHLIKTRGQQVTLRCSPKSGHDTVSWYQQALGQGPQFIFQYYEEEERQRGNFPDRFSGHQFPNYSSELNVNALLLGDSALYLCASSWTTIQFNYGYTFGSGTRLTVV.

This clonotype was recorded many times. This rearrangement joins TRBV12-3 or TRBV12-4 to TRBJ2-3; 13 bases line up with TRBD2. There are 17 residues in the CDR3. Germline trimming cut 4 bases from V and 3 bases from J; bases unmatched to any gene: 7. The CDR3 sequence is CASSSGTSGVWTDTQYF. CDR3 coding DNA: TGTGCCAGCAGTTCAGGGACTAGCGGGGTCTGGACAGATACGCAGTATTTT.

DNA for the CDR3: TGTGCCAGCAGCTTCCTCACGAGTACCGGGGAGCTGTTTTTT. The encoded protein is CASSFLTSTGELFF. The chain recombines TRBV7-9 with TRBJ2-2; no definite D call. V lost 3 bases, J lost 5 bases, and 10 bases lay in between. CDR3 size: 14 residues. Germline-derived CDR1 and CDR2 are SEHNR and FQNEAQ (reference sequence).

In this sample, this clonotype turned up a few times. The chain uses TRBV12-3 or TRBV12-4 and TRBJ1-5; the D gene is possibly TRBD1 (6 bases). V lost 1 base and J 5 bases, leaving 18 bases between the germline ends. The CDR3 loop spans 17 amino acids. The CDR3 sequence: CASSLGSGGRLDQPQHF. The DNA for the CDR3 is TGTGCCAGCAGTTTAGGCAGTGGGGGGCGCTTGGATCAGCCCCAGCATTTT.

The chain joins TRBV7-2 to TRBJ2-5; D is tentatively TRBD1 or TRBD2 (5 bases each). In germline, CDR1 is SGHTA, CDR2 FQGNSA. This CDR3 is built from 16 residues. V lost 2 bases to trimming and J lost 4 bases, with 17 bases between them. CDR3 in amino acids: CASSLRGPSWGETQYF. Written as DNA, the CDR3 is TGTGCCAGCAGCTTAAGGGGTCCTAGCTGGGGAGAGACCCAGTACTTC.

This clonotype showed up many times. The chain has TRBV12-3 or TRBV12-4 and TRBJ2-7, with 9 bases matching TRBD1. The CDR3 runs 16 residues. The V segment lost 4 bases and the J segment 6 bases; nucleotides outside the gene matches: 13. CDR3 sequence reads: CASSSSWGTGFSEQYF. CDR3 coding DNA: TGTGCCAGCAGTTCCTCCTGGGGGACAGGGTTCTCCGAGCAGTACTTC.

The V and J genes are TRBV6-2 or TRBV6-3 and TRBJ2-1; 10 bases agree with TRBD2. Looked up from germline, CDR1 is MNHEY and CDR2 is SVGEGT. V trimming: 4 bases; J trimming: 0 bases; junction bases outside the gene matches: 3. This CDR3 contains 16 residues. The CDR3 bases are TGTGCCAGCAGTTCGGAGCGGGGGGGCTCCTACAATGAGCAGTTCTTC. Protein sequence: CASSSERGGSYNEQFF.

The chain links TRBV7-9 to TRBJ1-1; D is ambiguous. The germline CDR1 and CDR2 sequences are SEHNR and FQNEAQ (reference sequence). V lost 5 bases, J lost 11 bases, and 18 bases lay in between. This CDR3 has 13 residues. The CDR3 DNA reads TGTGCCAGCAGCATGGGATCAGGCCTCGGGGCTTTCTTT. This codes for CASSMGSGLGAFF.

The J gene is TRBJ1-5, the V gene TRBV24-1, with TRBD1 identical over 9 bases. V was pared by 2 bases and J by 1 base, with 5 bases of the junction left unmatched. Germline lookup yields CDR1 KGHDR and CDR2 SFDVKD. This CDR3 region has 17 residues. CDR3 in amino acids: CATSDSRTGASNQPQHF. DNA of the CDR3: TGTGCCACCAGTGATTCCCGGACAGGGGCGAGCAATCAGCCCCAGCATTTT.